The 14 T cell receptor beta chains below all came from one sample that was sequenced in a study of PD-1 blockade in classical Hodgkin lymphoma. Method: immunoSEQ multiplex PCR; TCRdb's copy keeps in-frame clones and lacks some. The sample contains about 9,500 clones, about nine tenths of which appear only once. Time point of the sample: newly diagnosed, previously untreated cHL patient sample. Magnetic negative selection, applied to thawed PBMCs, was used to isolate the CD8+ T cells. The sample was CD8+ T cells from blood. Receptors originate from a human donor with classical Hodgkin lymphoma.

V is TRBV19 and J is TRBJ2-1; D possibly uses TRBD1 or TRBD2 (5 bases each). The CDR3 runs to 14 residues. Deletions cut 2 bases from V and 5 bases from J, with 10 bases between. The V gene's germline CDR1 is LNHDA and CDR2 SQIVND (reference sequence). The CDR3 DNA sequence: TGTGCCAGTAGTATATACCGGGACGACAATGAGCAGTTCTTC. As protein: CASSIYRDDNEQFF.

The chain uses TRBV13 and TRBJ2-5; D perhaps matches TRBD2 (6 bases). V lost 7 bases and J 0 bases, leaving 15 bases between the germline ends. Germline V gene data show CDR1 as PRHDT and CDR2 as FYEKMQ (reference sequence). The CDR3 totals 15 residues. The CDR3 DNA sequence: TGTGCCAGCACCCGGTGGGGGGATTACCAAGAGACCCAGTACTTC. Its protein product is CASTRWGDYQETQYF.

The J gene is TRBJ1-2, the V gene TRBV7-8; possibly TRBD1 for D (5 bases). The germline V gene has CDR1 SGHVS and CDR2 FQNEAQ. The ends were cut back, 0 bases at V and 4 bases at J, with 12 bases in the middle. This CDR3 spans 15 amino acids. The CDR3 DNA follows: TGTGCCAGCAGCTTAGCCGGGACCCACCTCTATGGCTACACCTTC. It codes for CASSLAGTHLYGYTF.

This clone occurred a few times. Within the sample, other DNA sequences also encode this same CDR3. This chain joins TRBV4-1 and TRBJ1-3; D is undetermined. Germline CDR1 reads MGHRA; CDR2 reads YSYEKL. This CDR3 region has 15 residues. The V and J ends lost 1 base and 2 bases respectively, with 9 bases between them. In DNA, the CDR3 is TGCGCCAGCAGCCAAGTTTCCGAGGCTGGAAACACCATATATTTT. Translating gives CASSQVSEAGNTIYF.

The chain employs TRBV6-1 and TRBJ2-5; D unresolved. The CDR3 sequence is 13 residues long. V lost 8 bases and J lost 0, with 10 bases in between. CDR1 and CDR2 from the germline V gene are MNHNS and SASEGT. CDR3 nucleotides: TGTGCCAGCCCCTCAGGATACCAAGAGACCCAGTACTTC. Protein product: CASPSGYQETQYF.

The chain employs TRBV2 and TRBJ1-1; D is unresolved. The CDR3 contains 13 residues. Germline V gives CDR1 SNHLY, CDR2 FYNNEI. The V end was cut by 4 bases, the J end by 7 bases, with 13 bases between. The CDR3 loop is CASSARVLREAFF. DNA of the CDR3: TGTGCCAGCAGTGCCAGAGTCCTTCGTGAAGCTTTCTTT.

The chain uses TRBV5-1 and TRBJ2-1; no reliable D call. Germline V gives CDR1 SGHRS, CDR2 YFSETQ. Trimming pared 4 bases from V and 3 bases from J, leaving 20 bases between. The CDR3 runs to 17 residues. The CDR3 protein is CASSPRAATADYNEQFF. The CDR3 DNA is TGCGCCAGCAGCCCTCGGGCCGCTACGGCCGACTACAATGAGCAGTTCTTC.

Written as DNA, the CDR3 is TGTGCCAGCAGTGAAGCGCTTCTATTGAGGGGCTCTGGAAACACCATATATTTT. Its protein is CASSEALLLRGSGNTIYF. The rearrangement uses TRBV6-1 and TRBJ1-3; possibly TRBD1 for D (5 bases). Trimming shortened V by 0 bases and J by 0 bases, and 15 bases separated the two germline ends. This CDR3 comprises 18 residues. Germline V lookup: CDR1 MNHNS, CDR2 SASEGT.

The chain couples TRBV6-6 to TRBJ1-5; D unresolved. The CDR3 totals 16 residues. Trimming removed 7 bases at V and 0 bases at J, with 16 bases between. Germline V gene sequence: CDR1 MNHNY, CDR2 SVGAGI (reference sequence). The CDR3 bases are TGTGCCAGCACCCCATTTCTGGGCGATAGCAATCAGCCCCAGCATTTT. Protein sequence: CASTPFLGDSNQPQHF.

The chain couples TRBV4-1 to TRBJ2-7, with 8 bases that match TRBD2. Germline CDR1 reads MGHRA; CDR2 reads YSYEKL. V lost 4 bases, J lost 4 bases, and 15 bases stayed unmatched. The CDR3 consists of 17 residues. Written as DNA, the CDR3 is TGCGCCAGCAGCCCCCGGAGGAGCGGGGGATTAGGGTACGAGCAGTACTTC. Its protein product is CASSPRRSGGLGYEQYF.

This chain uses TRBV9 with TRBJ2-3; 11 bases agree with TRBD2. V lost 7 bases to trimming and J lost 0 bases; unmatched junction nucleotides: 7. The CDR3 runs 16 residues. The germline gives CDR1 SGDLS, CDR2 YYNGEE. CDR3 bases: TGTGCCAGCCGCGCTAGCGGGGGGCCGAGCACAGATACGCAGTATTTT. Its protein is CASRASGGPSTDTQYF.

This clone was seen only a few times. The gene calls are TRBV25-1 and TRBJ2-5, with no clear D. CDR3 length equals 13 residues. Per the germline V gene, CDR1 is MGHDK and CDR2 is SYGVNS. V was trimmed by 3 bases and J by 2 bases, leaving 7 bases between them. The CDR3 DNA follows: TGTGCCAGCAGTGAGTCGGTTCAAGAGACCCAGTACTTC. As protein: CASSESVQETQYF.

V and J are TRBV27 and TRBJ2-5; possible D gene TRBD2, 6 bases. Germline V gene sequence: CDR1 MNHEY, CDR2 SMNVEV (reference sequence). The germline V and J ends were trimmed by 4 bases and 4 bases, with 10 bases remaining between them. This CDR3 has 13 amino acids. The chain's CDR3 is CASSSGRGETQYF. The CDR3 DNA reads as TGTGCCAGCAGTTCCGGGCGGGGAGAGACCCAGTACTTC.

The chain is built from TRBV4-3 and TRBJ1-5; the D gene is possibly TRBD1 (6 bases). V was trimmed by 1 base and J by 7 bases, leaving 14 bases between them. Germline lookup yields CDR1 LGHNA and CDR2 YSLEER. This CDR3 has 15 residues. The CDR3 coding sequence is TGCGCCAGCAGCCAAGGGCGGGGGGCTACCCAGCCCCAGCATTTT. This encodes CASSQGRGATQPQHF.